A selection of T cell receptor beta chains follows, all from one sample in a study of T cell repertoires in cytomegalovirus infection. TCRdb analysed the reads with MiXCR anew, one entry per CDR3 protein. This table holds about 230,000 distinct CDR3 sequences, 5% to 8.5% found once. Sequencing was carried out using PBMCs. These receptors originate from a human donor in good health (CMV status not recorded). Some clones in this sample may be carry-over from other donors' samples. Both conserved end residues are part of each CDR3. D genes are given only for firm matches. A row's size may be missing; if present it is once, few, many or a size class.

NA	TRBV2	TRBJ2-7	few	12	CASSEEGAWQYF	TGTGCCAGCAGTGAGGAGGGGGCATGGCAGTACTTC
TRBD2	TRBV28	TRBJ2-7	many	15	CASSLLGGGAYEQYF	TGTGCCAGCAGTTTACTCGGCGGGGGAGCCTACGAGCAGTACTTC
NA	TRBV4-3	TRBJ2-2	few	16	CASSQDPRQAAGELFF	TGCGCCAGCAGCCAAGATCCCAGGCAGGCGGCCGGGGAGCTGTTTTTT
TRBD1	TRBV15	TRBJ2-1	many	15	CATSKHRDRRNEQFF	TGTGCCACCAGCAAACACCGGGACAGGCGCAATGAGCAGTTCTTC
TRBD1	TRBV7-2	TRBJ1-5	many	15	CASSLRQGAGQPQHF	TGTGCCAGCAGCTTAAGACAGGGGGCAGGGCAGCCCCAGCATTTT
NA	TRBV6-1	TRBJ1-5	NA	13	CASSGTFNQPQHF	TGTGCCAGCAGCGGGACTTTCAATCAGCCCCAGCATTTT
NA	TRBV7-2	TRBJ2-7	many	13	CASSVQGRDEQYF	TGTGCCAGCAGCGTTCAGGGAAGGGACGAGCAGTACTTC
NA	TRBV29-1	TRBJ2-7	many	12	CSADGKDYEQYF	TGCAGCGCGGACGGTAAGGACTACGAGCAGTACTTC
TRBD1	TRBV19	TRBJ2-1	few	17	CASSTGQGRPSYNEQFF	TGTGCCAGTAGTACCGGACAGGGCCGCCCCTCCTACAATGAGCAGTTCTTC
NA	TRBV7-8	TRBJ2-3	many	16	CASSFEPGPRTDTQYF	TGTGCCAGCAGCTTCGAACCGGGTCCCCGAACAGATACGCAGTATTTT
NA	TRBV29-1	TRBJ2-1	few	16	CSVERRPGFSYNEQFF	TGCAGCGTTGAACGTCGACCAGGGTTTTCCTACAATGAGCAGTTCTTC
TRBD1	TRBV28	TRBJ2-7	NA	14	CASSFRGPRYEQYF	TGTGCCAGCAGTTTCAGGGGGCCACGTTACGAGCAGTACTTC
NA	TRBV7-9	TRBJ2-4	many	14	CASSLAGQKNIQYF	TGTGCCAGCAGCTTAGCGGGACAAAAAAACATTCAGTACTTC
NA	TRBV14	TRBJ2-1	many	14	CASSPTGYYNEQFF	TGTGCCAGCAGCCCCACAGGGTACTACAATGAGCAGTTCTTC
NA	TRBV14	TRBJ2-1	many	13	CASSGVSYNEQFF	TGTGCCAGCAGCGGGGTCTCCTACAATGAGCAGTTCTTC
NA	TRBV28	TRBJ2-7	many	14	CASTVYSPSYEQYF	TGTGCCAGCACCGTATACTCGCCCTCCTACGAGCAGTACTTC
NA	TRBV11-2	TRBJ1-6	many	13	CASSLLGNSPLHF	TGTGCCAGCAGCTTACTTGGAAATTCACCCCTCCACTTT
NA	TRBV2	TRBJ1-2	many	14	CASSVTQQEDGYTF	TGTGCCAGCAGCGTAACGCAACAGGAAGATGGCTACACCTTC
NA	TRBV5-1	TRBJ2-1	few	12	CASSPDFHEQFF	TGCGCCAGCAGCCCGGATTTCCATGAGCAGTTCTTC
NA	TRBV20-1	TRBJ2-5	NA	17	CSAYTRREQRAPGTQYF	TGCAGTGCTTATACTAGAAGGGAGCAGCGGGCGCCCGGGACCCAGTACTTC
NA	TRBV19	TRBJ1-1	few	14	CASSVTVMNTEAFF	TGTGCCAGTAGTGTGACAGTCATGAACACTGAAGCTTTCTTT
NA	TRBV5-6	TRBJ1-2	many	15	CASSLDGGRDYGYTF	TGTGCCAGCAGCTTGGATGGGGGGCGAGACTATGGCTACACCTTC
NA	TRBV20-1	TRBJ1-5	many	15	CSARDPGSFNQPQHF	TGCAGTGCTAGAGACCCGGGGTCCTTCAATCAGCCCCAGCATTTT
NA	TRBV7-8	TRBJ2-2	many	17	CASSPALHRAVSGELFF	TGTGCCAGCAGTCCCGCTTTACACAGGGCGGTATCCGGGGAGCTGTTTTTT
NA	TRBV5-4	TRBJ1-1	few	14	CASSVDRMNTEAFF	TGTGCCAGCAGCGTGGACAGAATGAACACTGAAGCTTTCTTT
NA	TRBV11-1	TRBJ2-2	many	16	CASSYEPVANTGELFF	TGTGCCAGCAGCTACGAGCCTGTCGCGAACACCGGGGAGCTGTTTTTT
TRBD2	TRBV20-1	TRBJ2-7	few	13	CSVTTSGDYEQYF	TGCAGTGTTACGACTAGCGGGGACTACGAGCAGTACTTC
NA	TRBV7-9	TRBJ1-4	many	14	CASSSSSGNEKLFF	TGTGCCAGCAGCTCCTCGAGCGGGAATGAAAAACTGTTTTTT
TRBD1	TRBV6-2/TRBV6-3	TRBJ1-5	many	15	CASSYSTGSNQPQHF	TGTGCCAGCAGTTACTCGACAGGGAGCAATCAGCCCCAGCATTTT
NA	TRBV7-2	TRBJ2-4	many	14	CASSSRFAGNIQYF	TGTGCCAGCAGCTCTAGGTTCGCGGGAAACATTCAGTACTTC
TRBD1	TRBV20-1	TRBJ1-2	many	14	CSAREGTGSKSYTF	TGCAGTGCTAGAGAGGGGACAGGGTCTAAGAGCTACACCTTC
NA	TRBV7-2	TRBJ2-3	many	14	CASSLPPSTDTQYF	TGTGCCAGCAGCTTACCACCGAGCACAGATACGCAGTATTTT
TRBD1	TRBV4-1	TRBJ2-7	many	15	CASSQDGTGGDEQYF	TGCGCCAGCAGCCAAGATGGGACAGGGGGCGACGAGCAGTACTTC
TRBD1	TRBV7-8	TRBJ2-3	many	16	CASSLAGDRGRDTQYF	TGTGCCAGCAGCTTAGCCGGGGACAGGGGGCGAGATACGCAGTATTTT
NA	TRBV30	TRBJ2-7	few	15	CAWSDDTSQSYEQYF	TGTGCCTGGAGTGATGACACCTCCCAAAGCTACGAGCAGTACTTC
TRBD2	TRBV2	TRBJ2-1	NA	14	CASGTSGGLNEQFF	TGTGCCAGCGGGACTAGCGGGGGACTAAATGAGCAGTTCTTC
NA	TRBV7-2	TRBJ1-1	medium-sized	20	CASSLELYLEAVKMNTEAFF	TGTGCCAGCAGCTTAGAATTATACCTGGAGGCAGTTAAAATGAACACTGAAGCTTTCTTT
NA	TRBV7-9	TRBJ2-4	NA	17	CASSLVAEGLSKNIQYF	TGTGCCAGCAGCTTAGTTGCTGAGGGCCTTTCTAAAAACATTCAGTACTTC
TRBD1	TRBV2	TRBJ1-1	NA	17	CASSEATDRDLNTEAFF	TGTGCCAGCAGTGAAGCGACGGACAGGGATTTGAACACTGAAGCTTTCTTT
TRBD2	TRBV7-2	TRBJ2-1	many	16	CASSPSSGGPWNEQFF	TGTGCCAGCAGCCCCTCTAGCGGGGGTCCTTGGAATGAGCAGTTCTTC
TRBD1	TRBV5-1	TRBJ1-5	NA	16	CASSPGQGGVGQPQHF	TGCGCCAGCAGCCCCGGACAGGGAGGAGTAGGTCAGCCCCAGCATTTT
NA	TRBV12-3/TRBV12-4	TRBJ2-1	many	15	CASTRGTSTYNEQFF	TGTGCCAGCACCCGCGGGACTTCAACTTACAATGAGCAGTTCTTC
NA	TRBV7-2	TRBJ2-1	many	16	CASSSLGASSYNEQFF	TGTGCCAGCAGCTCGCTGGGGGCGAGCTCCTACAATGAGCAGTTCTTC
NA	TRBV27	TRBJ2-3	many	14	CASSPDSRTDTQYF	TGTGCCAGCAGTCCGGACAGTCGCACAGATACGCAGTATTTT
NA	TRBV20-1	TRBJ1-1	many	14	CSARAFRGPTEAFF	TGCAGTGCTAGAGCGTTCAGGGGTCCCACTGAAGCTTTCTTT
TRBD1	TRBV7-2	TRBJ2-1	many	16	CASSSPWTGRYNEQFF	TGTGCCAGCAGCTCCCCCTGGACAGGTAGATACAATGAGCAGTTCTTC
NA	TRBV4-1	TRBJ1-5	many	16	CASSQDPGEALGPQHF	TGCGCCAGCAGCCAAGACCCTGGTGAGGCCCTGGGGCCCCAGCATTTT
NA	TRBV12-3/TRBV12-4	TRBJ2-7	many	13	CASSPFSLRVQYF	TGTGCCAGCAGTCCCTTTTCTTTGAGGGTCCAGTACTTC
NA	TRBV7-2	TRBJ1-5	many	16	CASSLKGSLSNQPQHF	TGTGCCAGCAGCTTAAAGGGCTCCCTTAGCAATCAGCCCCAGCATTTT
NA	TRBV9	TRBJ2-3	few	15	CASSVVGQNTDTQYF	TGTGCCAGCAGCGTAGTCGGACAAAACACAGATACGCAGTATTTT
TRBD1	TRBV20-1	TRBJ2-1	many	14	CSARDRYSYNEQFF	TGCAGTGCTAGGGACAGGTACTCCTACAATGAGCAGTTCTTC
TRBD1	TRBV4-1	TRBJ1-6	NA	14	CASSQEGDSSPLHF	TGCGCCAGCAGCCAAGAGGGGGACAGCTCACCCCTCCACTTT
NA	TRBV5-1	TRBJ2-2	NA	14	CASSLQTDTGELFF	TGCGCCAGCAGCTTGCAGACAGACACCGGGGAGCTGTTTTTT
NA	TRBV29-1	TRBJ2-7	few	13	CSVAPGPSYEQYF	TGCAGCGTTGCGCCAGGGCCCTCCTACGAGCAGTACTTC
TRBD1	TRBV7-9	TRBJ1-5	NA	15	CASSVGQGSGQPQHF	TGTGCCAGCAGCGTTGGACAGGGCTCAGGTCAGCCCCAGCATTTT
NA	TRBV2	TRBJ1-6	many	17	CASSELGRSSYNSPLHF	TGTGCCAGCAGCGAACTGGGGCGCTCCTCCTATAATTCACCCCTCCACTTT
TRBD2	TRBV28	TRBJ2-4	many	16	CASSLFRGEDKNIQYF	TGTGCCAGCAGTTTATTCCGGGGGGAGGACAAAAACATTCAGTACTTC
TRBD1	TRBV3-1	TRBJ2-2	many	19	CASSQVIPGAGQGAAKLFF	TGTGCCAGCAGCCAAGTCATCCCTGGGGCCGGACAGGGGGCAGCAAAGCTGTTTTTT
TRBD1	TRBV28	TRBJ2-3	many	14	CATEDRVNRDTQYF	TGTGCCACCGAGGACAGGGTGAATCGAGATACGCAGTATTTT
NA	TRBV24-1	TRBJ2-3	NA	16	CATSDPQALSTDTQYF	TGTGCCACCAGTGATCCTCAGGCGCTTAGCACAGATACGCAGTATTTT